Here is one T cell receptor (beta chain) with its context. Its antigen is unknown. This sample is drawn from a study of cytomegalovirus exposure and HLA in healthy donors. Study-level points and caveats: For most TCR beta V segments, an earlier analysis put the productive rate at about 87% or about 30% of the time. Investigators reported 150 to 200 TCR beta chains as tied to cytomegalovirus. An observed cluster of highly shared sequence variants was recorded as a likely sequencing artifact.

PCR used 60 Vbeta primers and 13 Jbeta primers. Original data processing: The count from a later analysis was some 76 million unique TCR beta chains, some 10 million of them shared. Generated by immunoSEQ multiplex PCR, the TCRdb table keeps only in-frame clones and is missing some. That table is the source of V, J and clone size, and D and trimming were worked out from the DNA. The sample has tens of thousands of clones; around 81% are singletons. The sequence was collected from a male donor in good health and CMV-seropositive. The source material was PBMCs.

CDR3 sequence: CASTYGQGTEPQHF. The CDR3 DNA sequence: TGTGCCAGCACCTATGGACAGGGGACGGAGCCCCAGCATTTT. The chain links TRBV6-6 to TRBJ1-5, with 9 bases matching TRBD1. This CDR3 spans 14 amino acids. Germline V lookup: CDR1 MNHNY, CDR2 SVGAGI (reference sequence). The V and J ends lost 7 bases and 8 bases, in that order; junction bases with no gene match: 9.